The T cell receptor beta chain under discussion was sequenced for a study of cytomegalovirus exposure and HLA in healthy donors. Per germline, CDR1 SGHVS and CDR2 FNYEAQ. The CDR3 length is 16 residues. Germline trimming cut 1 base from V and 3 bases from J; bases unmatched to any gene: 5. Amplification used 60 Vbeta primers and 13 Jbeta primers. Sequenced by immunoSEQ multiplex PCR; TCRdb stores in-frame clones only, minus some. The table lists about 110,000 clones, about 80% of them singletons. Sequencing was performed on PBMCs. The chain links TRBV7-6 to TRBJ2-3; TRBD2 matches 9 bases. The clonotype was recovered from a female donor in good health and CMV-seropositive. CDR3 in amino acids: CASSLVVAGATDTQYF. In nucleotides, the CDR3 is TGTGCCAGCAGCTTAGTGGTAGCGGGAGCGACAGATACGCAGTATTTT. Filled out from reference TRBV7-6 and TRBJ2-3, the complete variable domain reads GAGVSQSPRYKVTKRGQDVALRCDPISGHVSLYWYRQALGQGPEFLTYFNYEAQQDKSGLPNDRFSAERPEGSISTLTIQRTEQRDSAMYRCASSLVVAGATDTQYFGPGTRLTVL.